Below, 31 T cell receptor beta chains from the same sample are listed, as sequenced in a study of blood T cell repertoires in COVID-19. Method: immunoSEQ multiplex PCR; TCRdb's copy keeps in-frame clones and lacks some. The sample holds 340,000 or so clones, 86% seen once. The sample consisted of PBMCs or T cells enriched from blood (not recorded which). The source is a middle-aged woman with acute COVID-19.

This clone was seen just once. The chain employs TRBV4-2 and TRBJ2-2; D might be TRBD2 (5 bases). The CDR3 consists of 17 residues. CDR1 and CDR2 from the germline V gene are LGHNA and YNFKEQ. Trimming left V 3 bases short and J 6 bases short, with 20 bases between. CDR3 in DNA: TGTGCCAGCAGCCACATAGGCATTAGCGTCGAGGCCGGGGAGCTGTTTTTT. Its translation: CASSHIGISVEAGELFF.

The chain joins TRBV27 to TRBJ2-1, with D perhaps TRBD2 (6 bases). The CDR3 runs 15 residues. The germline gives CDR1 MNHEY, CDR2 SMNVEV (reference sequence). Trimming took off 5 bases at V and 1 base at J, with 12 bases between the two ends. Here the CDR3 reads CASSSGPRSYNEQFF. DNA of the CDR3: TGTGCCAGCAGTAGCGGGCCCAGATCCTACAATGAGCAGTTCTTC.

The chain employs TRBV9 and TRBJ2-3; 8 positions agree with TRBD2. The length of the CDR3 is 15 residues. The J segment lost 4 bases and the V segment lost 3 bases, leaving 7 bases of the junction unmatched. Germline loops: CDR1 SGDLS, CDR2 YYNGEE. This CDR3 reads CASSALRGGSDTQYF. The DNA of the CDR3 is TGTGCCAGCAGCGCCCTCCGGGGGGGTTCAGATACGCAGTATTTT.

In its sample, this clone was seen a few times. The CDR3 protein is CASSWTGSGNTIYF. CDR3 bases: TGTGCCAGCAGCTGGACAGGGTCTGGAAACACCATATATTTT. The rearrangement links TRBV5-5 to TRBJ1-3, with 8 bases lining up with TRBD1. The V gene's germline CDR1 is SGHKS and CDR2 YYEKEE (reference sequence). The trim removed 3 bases at V and 1 base at J, leaving 0 bases unmatched. The CDR3 contains 14 residues.

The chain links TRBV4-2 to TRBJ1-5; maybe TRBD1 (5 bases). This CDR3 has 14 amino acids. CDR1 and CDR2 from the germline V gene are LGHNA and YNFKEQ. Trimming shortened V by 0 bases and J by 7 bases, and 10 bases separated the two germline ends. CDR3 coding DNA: TGTGCCAGCAGCCAAGATTTCAGGGCGCAGCCCCAGCATTTT. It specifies CASSQDFRAQPQHF.

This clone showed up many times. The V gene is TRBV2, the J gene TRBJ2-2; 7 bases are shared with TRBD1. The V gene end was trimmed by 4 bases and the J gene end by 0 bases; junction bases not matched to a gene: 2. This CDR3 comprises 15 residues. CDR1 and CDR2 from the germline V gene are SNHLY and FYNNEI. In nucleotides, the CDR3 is TGTGCCAGCAGTGTACAGGGGTCGAACACCGGGGAGCTGTTTTTT. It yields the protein CASSVQGSNTGELFF.

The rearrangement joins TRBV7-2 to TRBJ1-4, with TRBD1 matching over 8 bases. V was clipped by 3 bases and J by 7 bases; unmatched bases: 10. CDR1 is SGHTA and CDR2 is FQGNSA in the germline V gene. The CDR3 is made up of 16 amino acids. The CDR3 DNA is TGTGCCAGCAGCTTCCAGACAGGGGATAGTGTTGAAAAACTGTTTTTT. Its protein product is CASSFQTGDSVEKLFF.

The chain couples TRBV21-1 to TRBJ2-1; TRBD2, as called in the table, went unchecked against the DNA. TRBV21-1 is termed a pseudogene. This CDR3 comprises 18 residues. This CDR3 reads CASSKVCLAGIQYNEQFF. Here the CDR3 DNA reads TGTGCCAGCAGCAAAGTTTGCCTAGCGGGAATACAGTACAATGAGCAGTTCTTC.

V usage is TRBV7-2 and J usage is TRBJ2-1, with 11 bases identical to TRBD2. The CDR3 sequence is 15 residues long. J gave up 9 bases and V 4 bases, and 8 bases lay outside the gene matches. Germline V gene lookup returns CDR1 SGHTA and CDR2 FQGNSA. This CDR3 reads CASSSGTSGVTEQFF. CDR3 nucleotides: TGTGCCAGCAGCTCCGGGACTAGCGGAGTTACTGAGCAGTTCTTC.

The CDR3 here is CASSATGTEAFF. CDR3 bases: TGTGCCAGTAGCGCGACAGGGACTGAAGCTTTCTTT. The rearrangement joins TRBV19 to TRBJ1-1; 7 nucleotides match TRBD1. The CDR3 runs 12 residues. V trimming: 6 bases; J trimming: 5 bases; junction bases outside the gene matches: 3. The germline V gene has CDR1 LNHDA and CDR2 SQIVND (reference sequence).

CDR3 sequence (DNA): TGTGCCACCAGTGACAAGACAGGGACTCAGCATTTT. It translates to CATSDKTGTQHF. The chain is built from TRBV24-1 and TRBJ1-5; TRBD1 aligns across 7 bases. The V gene end was trimmed by 4 bases and the J gene end by 13 bases; junction bases not matched to a gene: 6. Per the germline V gene, CDR1 is KGHDR and CDR2 is SFDVKD. The CDR3 consists of 12 residues.

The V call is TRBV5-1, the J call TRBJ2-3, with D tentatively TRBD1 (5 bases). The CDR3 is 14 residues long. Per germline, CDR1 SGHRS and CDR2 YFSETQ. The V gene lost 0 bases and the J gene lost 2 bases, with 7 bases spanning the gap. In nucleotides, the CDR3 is TGCGCCAGCAGCTTGGAACAGGTCACAGATACGCAGTATTTT. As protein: CASSLEQVTDTQYF.

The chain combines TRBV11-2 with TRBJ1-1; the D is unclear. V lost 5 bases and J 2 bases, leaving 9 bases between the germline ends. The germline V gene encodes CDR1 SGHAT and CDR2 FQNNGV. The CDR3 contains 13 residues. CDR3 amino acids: CASSPITNTEAFF. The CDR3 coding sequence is TGTGCCAGCAGCCCGATCACTAACACTGAAGCTTTCTTT.

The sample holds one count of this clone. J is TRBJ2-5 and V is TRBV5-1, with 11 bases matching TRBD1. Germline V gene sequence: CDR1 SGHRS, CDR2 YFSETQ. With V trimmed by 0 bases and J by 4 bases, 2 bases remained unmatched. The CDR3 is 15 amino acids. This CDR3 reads CASSLGTGGRETQYF. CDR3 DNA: TGCGCCAGCAGCTTGGGGACAGGGGGCAGAGAGACCCAGTACTTC.

The CDR3 protein is CAIRDGQGNYGYTF. The CDR3, as DNA: TGTGCCATCAGGGATGGACAGGGGAACTATGGCTACACCTTC. This sequence joins TRBV10-3 and TRBJ1-2; 9 positions match TRBD1. The CDR3 is made up of 14 amino acids. The germline gives CDR1 ENHRY, CDR2 SYGVKD. J gave up 2 bases and V 6 bases, and 4 bases lay outside the gene matches.

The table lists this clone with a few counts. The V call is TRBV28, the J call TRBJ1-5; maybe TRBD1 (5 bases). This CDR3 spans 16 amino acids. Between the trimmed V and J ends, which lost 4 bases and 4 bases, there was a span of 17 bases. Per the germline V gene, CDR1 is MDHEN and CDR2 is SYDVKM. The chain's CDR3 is CASSSWGRGGNQPQHF. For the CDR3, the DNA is TGTGCCAGCAGTTCATGGGGCCGAGGAGGGAATCAGCCCCAGCATTTT.

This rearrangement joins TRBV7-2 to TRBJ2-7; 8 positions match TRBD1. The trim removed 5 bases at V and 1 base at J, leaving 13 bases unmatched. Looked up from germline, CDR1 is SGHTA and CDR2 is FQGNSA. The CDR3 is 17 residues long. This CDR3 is CASSARQTGGESYEQYF. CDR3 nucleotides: TGTGCCAGCAGCGCCCGACAAACAGGGGGTGAATCCTACGAGCAGTACTTC.

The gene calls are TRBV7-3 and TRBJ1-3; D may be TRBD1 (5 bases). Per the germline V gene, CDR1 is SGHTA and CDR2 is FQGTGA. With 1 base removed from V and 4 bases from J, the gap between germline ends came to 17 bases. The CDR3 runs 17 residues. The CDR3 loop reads CASSLKAAGREGNTIYF. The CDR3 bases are TGTGCCAGCAGCTTAAAGGCGGCAGGGCGAGAGGGAAACACCATATATTTT. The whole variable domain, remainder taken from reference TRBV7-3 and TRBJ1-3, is GAGVSQTPSNKVTEKGKYVELRCDPISGHTALYWYRQSLGQGPEFLIYFQGTGAADDSGLPNDRFFAVRPEGSVSTLKIQRTERGDSAVYLCASSLKAAGREGNTIYFGEGSWLTVV.

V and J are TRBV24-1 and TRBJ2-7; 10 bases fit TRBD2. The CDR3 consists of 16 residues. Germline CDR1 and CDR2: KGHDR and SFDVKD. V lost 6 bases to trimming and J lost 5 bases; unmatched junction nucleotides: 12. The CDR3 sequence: CATSRASGGYKDEQYF. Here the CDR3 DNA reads TGTGCCACCAGTCGGGCTAGCGGGGGATACAAGGACGAGCAGTACTTC.

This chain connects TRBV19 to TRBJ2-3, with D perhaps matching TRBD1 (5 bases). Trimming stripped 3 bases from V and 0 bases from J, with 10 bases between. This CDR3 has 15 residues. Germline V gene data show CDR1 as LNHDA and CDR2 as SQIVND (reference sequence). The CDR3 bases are TGTGCCAGTAGTATGACAGAAAGTAGCACAGATACGCAGTATTTT. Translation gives CASSMTESSTDTQYF.

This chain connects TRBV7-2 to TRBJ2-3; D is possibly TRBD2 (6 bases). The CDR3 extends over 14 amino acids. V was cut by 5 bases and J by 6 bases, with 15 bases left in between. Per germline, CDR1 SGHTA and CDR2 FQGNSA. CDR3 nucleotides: TGTGCCAGCAGCAACGTCAGGAGGGACGATACGCAGTATTTT. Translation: CASSNVRRDDTQYF.

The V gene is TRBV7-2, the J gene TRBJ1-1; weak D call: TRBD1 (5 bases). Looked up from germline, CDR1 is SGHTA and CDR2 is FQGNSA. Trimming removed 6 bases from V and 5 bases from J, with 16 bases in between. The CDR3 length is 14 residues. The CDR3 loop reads CASSLGGPMTEAFF. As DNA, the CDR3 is TGTGCCAGCAGTTTGGGGGGACCGATGACTGAAGCTTTCTTT.

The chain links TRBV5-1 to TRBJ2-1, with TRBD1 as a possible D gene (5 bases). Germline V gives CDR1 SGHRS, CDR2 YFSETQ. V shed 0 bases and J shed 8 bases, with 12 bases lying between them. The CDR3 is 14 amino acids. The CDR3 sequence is CASSLGGVGDEQFF. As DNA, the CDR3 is TGCGCCAGCAGCTTGGGTGGGGTAGGGGATGAGCAGTTCTTC.

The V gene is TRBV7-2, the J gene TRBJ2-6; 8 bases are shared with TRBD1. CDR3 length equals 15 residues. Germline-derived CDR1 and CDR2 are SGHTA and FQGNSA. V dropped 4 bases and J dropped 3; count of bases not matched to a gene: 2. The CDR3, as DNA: TGTGCCAGCAGCTCCAGGGGGCTTGGGGCCAACGTCCTGACTTTC. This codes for CASSSRGLGANVLTF.

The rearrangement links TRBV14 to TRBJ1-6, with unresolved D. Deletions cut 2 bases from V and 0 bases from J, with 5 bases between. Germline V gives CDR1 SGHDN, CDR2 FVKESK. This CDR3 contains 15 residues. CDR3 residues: CASSQMSSYNSPLHF. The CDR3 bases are TGTGCCAGCAGCCAAATGAGCTCCTATAATTCACCCCTCCACTTT.

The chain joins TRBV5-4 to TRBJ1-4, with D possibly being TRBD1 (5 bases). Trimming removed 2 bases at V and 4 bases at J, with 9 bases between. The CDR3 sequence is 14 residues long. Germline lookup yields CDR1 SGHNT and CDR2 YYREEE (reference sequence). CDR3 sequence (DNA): TGTGCCAGCAGCTTAAAGACAGATAATGAAAAACTGTTTTTT. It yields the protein CASSLKTDNEKLFF.

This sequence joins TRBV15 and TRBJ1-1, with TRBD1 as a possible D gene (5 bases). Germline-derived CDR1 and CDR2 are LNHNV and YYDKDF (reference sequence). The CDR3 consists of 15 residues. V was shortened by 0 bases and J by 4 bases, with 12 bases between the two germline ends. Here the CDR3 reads CATSRDQGRGTEAFF. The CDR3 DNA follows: TGTGCCACCAGCAGAGATCAGGGCCGAGGCACTGAAGCTTTCTTT.

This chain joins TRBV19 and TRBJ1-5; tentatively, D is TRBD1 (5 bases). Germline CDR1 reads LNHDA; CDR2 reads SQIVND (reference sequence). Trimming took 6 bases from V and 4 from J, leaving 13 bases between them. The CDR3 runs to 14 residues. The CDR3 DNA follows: TGTGCCAGTAGGCCAACCACAGGAAATCAGCCCCAGCATTTT. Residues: CASRPTTGNQPQHF.

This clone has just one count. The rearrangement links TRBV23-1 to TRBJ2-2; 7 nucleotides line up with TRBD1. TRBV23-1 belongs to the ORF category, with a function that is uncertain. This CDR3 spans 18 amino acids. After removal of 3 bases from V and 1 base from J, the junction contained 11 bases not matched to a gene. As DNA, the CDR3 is TGCGCCAGCAGTCATCGGTGGGTCGGACAGGTGAACACCGGGGAGCTGTTTTTT. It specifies CASSHRWVGQVNTGELFF.

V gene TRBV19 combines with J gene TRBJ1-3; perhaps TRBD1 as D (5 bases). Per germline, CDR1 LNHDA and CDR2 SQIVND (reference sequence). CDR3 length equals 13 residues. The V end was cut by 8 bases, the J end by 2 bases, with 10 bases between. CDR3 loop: CASSQGAGNTIYF. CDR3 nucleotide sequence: TGTGCCAGTTCTCAGGGCGCTGGAAACACCATATATTTT.

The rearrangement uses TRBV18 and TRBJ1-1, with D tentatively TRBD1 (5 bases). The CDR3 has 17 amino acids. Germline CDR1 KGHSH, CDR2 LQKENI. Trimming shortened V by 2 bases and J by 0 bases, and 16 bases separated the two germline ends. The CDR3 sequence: CASSPSQQEIMNTEAFF. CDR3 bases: TGTGCCAGCTCACCATCCCAACAGGAAATCATGAACACTGAAGCTTTCTTT.